Below, one T cell receptor beta chain is given with its context. The antigen remains undetermined. The sample originates from a study of beta chain features in type 1 diabetes. Findings and caveats of the study: There was a moderate but significant shortening of TCRB CDR3s in all four CD4+ subsets of Type 1 diabetes patients. At VDJ recombination sites, type 1 diabetes patients had fewer insertions and more deleted nucleotides.

Expressed TCRB transcripts were sequenced because the isolated RNA had all been reverse transcribed beforehand. Assay: immunoSEQ multiplex PCR; the TCRdb copy retains only in-frame clones and omits some. The data show 250,000 to 400,000 clones, around 15% seen once. Trimming left V 6 bases short and J 0 bases short, with 16 bases between. The CDR3 has 16 amino acids. The germline CDR1 and CDR2 sequences are SGHDT and YYEEEE. The V and J genes are TRBV5-6 and TRBJ2-1; a possible D gene is TRBD2 (6 bases). The sample was central memory CD4+ T cells from blood. This sequence originates from a man aged 30 to 39 in good health. This CDR3 reads CASTRGSTISYNEQFF. In DNA form, the CDR3 reads TGTGCCAGCACCCGGGGGAGTACCATCTCCTACAATGAGCAGTTCTTC.